This paragraph covers one T cell receptor (beta chain) sequence. Method: immunoSEQ multiplex PCR; TCRdb's copy keeps in-frame clones and lacks some. The table records about 80,000 clones, less than 96% of them present only once. Time point: recipient sample about 28 days before transplant, after cytoreduction. The data belong to a study of T cell clonotyping in hematopoietic cell transplantation. V lost 1 base to trimming and J lost 1 base; unmatched junction nucleotides: 10. The CDR3 extends over 17 amino acids. CDR1 LGHNA and CDR2 YNFKEQ come from the germline V gene. The sample here was peripheral blood mononuclear cells, taken before stem cell transplant. V usage is TRBV4-2 and J usage is TRBJ2-7, with 7 bases matching TRBD2. The TCR sequence derives from a woman aged 45-59 years with acute myeloid leukemia. Some clones in this sample may be carry-over from other donors' samples. Written as DNA, the CDR3 is TGTGCCAGCAGCCAAGTCGTGGGGGGGGTCGATTCCTACGAGCAGTACTTC. Translating gives CASSQVVGGVDSYEQYF.